The TCR beta chain described here comes from a study of T cell repertoires in cytomegalovirus infection. Notes on the study in general: HLA-C-restricted TCR beta clonotypes specific for CMV led the ex vivo response.

TCRdb re-analysed the reads in MiXCR, keeping a single row per CDR3 protein. The repertoire holds 200,000 or so distinct CDR3 sequences, with 28% as singletons. This clonotype has at least ten counts. Its antigen is still unknown. The CDR3 extends over 15 amino acids. The V gene's germline CDR1 is SGHTA and CDR2 FQGNSA. Trimming removed 5 bases at V and 6 bases at J, with 14 bases between. J is TRBJ1-6 and V is TRBV7-2; D is uncertain. The sequence came from a human donor in good health (CMV status not recorded). Some clones in this sample may be carry-over from other donors' samples. The material sequenced was PBMCs. As DNA, the CDR3 is TGTGCCAGCAGCCCCCGAGTAGGTAGTAATTCACCCCTCCACTTT. Its protein product is CASSPRVGSNSPLHF.